This T cell receptor beta chain comes out of a study of cytomegalovirus exposure and HLA in healthy donors (dated by TCRdb to the late 2010s). Turning to the overall study: An earlier analysis of roughly 500 of the donors reported about 250 Gb of sequence data and 117 million unique TCR beta sequences from about 200 million T cells. The study combined high-throughput TCR immunosequencing, statistical association of individual TCRs with disease status, and machine learning to predict cytomegalovirus infection status. The study used immunosequencing to profile the T cell repertoires of more than 650 subjects and linked those repertoires to cytomegalovirus serostatus. A separate validation cohort of more than 100 different subjects was used in addition to the roughly 700-subject first cohort. An early release that covered about 600 HLA-typed donors contained 250 to 350 gigabases of sequencing data and tens of millions of unique TCR sequences. In a later analysis, previously published TCR beta repertoires from roughly 710 donors were re-analyzed and high-resolution HLA genotyping was added so that TCR occurrence patterns could be studied. Across roughly 420 genotyped donors of the cohort, an average of roughly 250,000 unique TCR beta nucleotide sequences per donor were sequenced, and approximately 19% of those sequences were non-productive. Of the approximately 370 genotyped donors, more than 75% were placed in the genetic ancestry cluster associated with self-reported Caucasian donors. In an earlier analysis of roughly 580 of the donors, high-throughput TCR beta sequencing was used to judge whether each TCR beta V gene segment behaved as functional or pseudogenic. Both class I and class II loci were covered by HLA typing, at four-digit resolution. Every discovery cohort repertoire had been produced on one sequencing platform. Genome-wide SNP genotypes for about 60% of the 666 donors were used in a later genetic analysis, which treated that subset as a discovery cohort. The number of donors typed differed by locus, with 629-630 for A, B, C, DRB1 and DQB1, more than 500 for DQA1, under 610 for DPA1, and under 490 for DPB1. A handful of DR-DQ haplotypes were treated as single units for association and clustering because of strong linkage in the cohort. Donor age, sex, ethnicity and CMV serostatus were compiled alongside the repertoire data. The study aimed to test whether signatures of past pathogen exposure could be identified by cataloging public T cell receptors. In the later analysis, no new phenotypic data were used to find candidate immune exposures; instead, reliance was placed on TCR beta sequences and their occurrence across donors. Results the study describes overall, beyond this receptor: Roughly uniform sequencing depth across donors was assumed in presence/absence analyses, although this assumption may not hold. HLA typing was unavailable for some donors at each locus, so association tests used only the typed subset. Several of the top co-occurrence clusters appeared to be linked to parvovirus B19, influenza, CMV and Epstein-Barr virus, according to a later analysis. The earlier analysis of fewer than 750 of the donors excluded 15 to 20 rarely observed V segments, including chromosome 9 orphons, because counts were too low. In a later analysis, HLA-associated TCR beta chains showed more clonal expansion and lower generation probabilities than non-associated chains that were equally common. A later analysis found that TCR association rates varied across HLA loci, with DRB1 alleles showing the most associated TCRs and HLA-C alleles the fewest. Across donors, most TCR sequences were observed very rarely, whereas some public TCRs were present in many individuals. In a later analysis, more than 15,000 TCR beta sequences were associated with specific HLA alleles at a false discovery rate of 0.05. Most CMV-associated TCR beta chains appeared to be HLA-restricted in a later analysis, and the HLA associations seemed to be driven largely by CMV exposure. Immune exposure information for the cohort was limited to CMV serostatus. The sequencing pipeline was judged likely to have produced a cluster of highly shared sequence variants as a technical artifact. Linkage disequilibrium might explain the correlated functional status among segregating V segments, but an unknown experimental factor could not be excluded. The classifier was reported to diagnose cytomegalovirus status with high specificity and sensitivity in both the original cohort and the validation cohort. A total of fewer than 200 TCR beta chains were listed by the study as associated with cytomegalovirus. Because the 87-base-pair reads could not distinguish some IMGT-functional V segments, including TRBV6-2 and TRBV6-3, those segments were excluded. Only TCR beta chains were sequenced in this cohort, and the absence of alpha or paired-chain data limited detectable features. A later genetic analysis reported fewer N-insertions in productive TCRs among donors in an Asian-associated ancestry cluster than the 666-donor mean. It was suggested by the authors that the approach could potentially be generalized to other disease states and immunological phenotypes. In an earlier analysis of over 550 of the donors, most TCR beta V segments were observed in productive rearrangements about 87% or about 30% of the time, broadly matching IMGT annotations. A further reported finding was that TCR beta sequences accurately predicted the HLA-A and HLA-B alleles for most subjects in the first cohort. In vitro tests confirmed that three of the cytomegalovirus-associated TCR beta chains recognize cytomegalovirus antigens. A later genetic analysis associated a missense DCLRE1C variant with V-gene and J-gene trimming of TCR beta chains, and an independent cohort replicated the association. Strong co-occurrence of HLA alleles, especially DR and DQ, made assigning TCR associations to individual alleles difficult.

For this clone: The antigen it recognizes is unknown. No per-base quality is available; no much larger clone lies one base away.

Receptor amplification or capture employed the immunoSEQ multiplex PCR assay. For the multiplex PCR, a mixture combining 60 forward primers for TCR Vbeta segments and 13 reverse primers for TCR Jbeta segments was used. Amplification of the CDR3 region of rearranged TCR beta genes was performed with a multiplex PCR assay on genomic DNA. The Illumina HiSeq System was used to sequence the amplified TCR beta libraries as 87-base-pair reads. The original methods were these. A later analysis counted tens of millions of unique TCR beta chains across the 666 repertoires, and about 10 million of these chains were shared by at least two donors. Raw reads were error-corrected and collapsed into unique sequences with a nearest-neighbor algorithm that merged closely related sequences to remove PCR and sequencing errors. Alignment of CDR3 sequences to IMGT reference sequences was used to assign V, D and J gene segments. Each retained sequence needed at least a six-nucleotide match to both a V gene segment and a J gene segment. Rearrangements were classified as productive when the CDR3 lacked stop codons and remained in frame with V and J, and all other rearrangements were classified as non-productive. Following IMGT convention, CDR3 was defined as the stretch from the second conserved V-encoded cysteine up to the conserved J-encoded phenylalanine. The earlier analysis of about 590 of the donors excluded sequences that lacked an unambiguous match to a single V gene segment. An earlier analysis of 500 to 700 of the donors classified V segments as functional when productive rearrangements were above 56.7% and as segregating when the standard deviation between donors was above 5%. To diagnose cytomegalovirus status from the catalog of TCR beta chain sequences, a statistical classification framework was built. In a later analysis, V and J genes were assigned by comparing TCR nucleotide sequences against IMGT/GENE-DB human TR gene sequences. In a later analysis, CDR3 sequences and most-parsimonious VDJ recombination scenarios were assigned using the TCRdist pipeline. In a later analysis, every TCR beta chain was defined by the combination of its CDR3 amino acid sequence and its V-gene family, and reads without a unique V-gene family were dropped. A later analysis removed 592 highly shared, low-generation-probability nucleotide sequences to deal with suspected cross-contamination and a sequencing artifact. In a later analysis, a clonal expansion index for each public chain was calculated from normalized within-repertoire ranks of inferred template counts. In a later analysis, generation probabilities were computed with a VDJ recombination model fitted to out-of-frame rearrangements, and the resulting probabilities were checked against IGoR. Hypergeometric tests were used in a later analysis to score TCR-TCR, TCR-HLA and TCR-CMV co-occurrence, with a repertoire-size bias correction applied to the TCR pairs. A later analysis estimated false discovery rates by permuting HLA or CMV assignments 20 times. In a later analysis, co-occurring TCRs were grouped using DBSCAN, and TCRdist sequence similarity was added for clustering within HLA-allele-positive subsets. Repertoires with fewer than 30,000 or more than 120,000 public chains were left out of co-occurrence clustering, as were five repertoires with anomalous nucleotide sharing. In its TCRdb copy, this immuneACCESS table keeps in-frame sequences only and misses some clones. Where compared with another copy, unresolved V genes explain less than half of these, and the others have no known cause. V and J calls and clone size come straight from that table; D and trimming were deduced from the DNA. The sample has over 90,000 clones on record, 65% to 75% of them singletons. The ten largest account for approximately 3% of the sample.

Inclusive of the bounding cysteine and phenylalanine, the CDR3 is 15 residues long. Solely the CDR3 DNA is kept, with 45 bases framed from the first base. V has 5 bases trimmed and J has 6 bases trimmed; junction bases matching no gene number 6. As encoded in the germline V gene (reference sequence), CDR1 is SEHNR while CDR2 is FQNEAQ. The cohort consisted of some 670 healthy bone marrow donors. Cohort members were all nominally healthy when sampled, although unrecorded immune exposures were likely present. The donor was CMV seropositive and was included in the group of 300 or so seropositive cohort members. A peripheral blood sample was provided by each donor, and peripheral blood mononuclear cells were used for TCR beta sequencing. Genomic DNA extraction from the blood cell samples was performed with the Qiagen DNeasy Blood Extraction Kit.

The clonotype was recovered from a female donor in good health and CMV-seropositive. Source material: PBMCs. The V gene is TRBV7-9 and the J gene is TRBJ1-4; 10 junctional bases match TRBD1. CDR3 protein: CASSRSGTGDEKLFF. The nucleotides read TGTGCCAGCAGCCGATCCGGGACAGGGGATGAAAAACTGTTTTTT. Extended through the reference TRBV7-9 and TRBJ1-4 proteins, this CDR3 yields the full variable domain: DTGVSQNPRHKITKRGQNVTFRCDPISEHNRLYWYRQTLGQGPEFLTYFQNEAQLEKSRLLSDRFSAERPKGSFSTLEIQRTEQGDSAMYLCASSRSGTGDEKLFFGSGTQLSVL.